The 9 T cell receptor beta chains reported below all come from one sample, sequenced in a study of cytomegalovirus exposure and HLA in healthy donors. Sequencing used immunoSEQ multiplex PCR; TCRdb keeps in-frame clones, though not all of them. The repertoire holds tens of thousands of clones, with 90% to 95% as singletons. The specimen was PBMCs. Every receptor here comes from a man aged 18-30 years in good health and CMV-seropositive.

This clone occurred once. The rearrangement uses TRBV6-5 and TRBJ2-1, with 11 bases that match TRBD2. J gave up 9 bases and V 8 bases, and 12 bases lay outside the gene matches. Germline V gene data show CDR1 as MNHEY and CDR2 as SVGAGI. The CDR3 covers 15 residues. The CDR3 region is CASVLLAGEGGEQFF. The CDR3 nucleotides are TGTGCCAGCGTCCTACTAGCGGGGGAGGGCGGTGAGCAGTTCTTC.

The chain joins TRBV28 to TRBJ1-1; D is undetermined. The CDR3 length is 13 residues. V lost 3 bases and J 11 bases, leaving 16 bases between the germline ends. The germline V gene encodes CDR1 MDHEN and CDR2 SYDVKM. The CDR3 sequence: CASSFPTSGLAFF. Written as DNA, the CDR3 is TGTGCCAGCAGTTTTCCCACCTCAGGTCTCGCTTTCTTT.

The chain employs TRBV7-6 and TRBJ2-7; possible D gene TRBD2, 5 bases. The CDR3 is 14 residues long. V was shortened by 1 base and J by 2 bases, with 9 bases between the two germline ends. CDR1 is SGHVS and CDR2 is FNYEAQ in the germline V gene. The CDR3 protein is CASSLESGPYEQYF. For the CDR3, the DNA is TGTGCCAGCAGCTTAGAAAGCGGTCCCTACGAGCAGTACTTC.

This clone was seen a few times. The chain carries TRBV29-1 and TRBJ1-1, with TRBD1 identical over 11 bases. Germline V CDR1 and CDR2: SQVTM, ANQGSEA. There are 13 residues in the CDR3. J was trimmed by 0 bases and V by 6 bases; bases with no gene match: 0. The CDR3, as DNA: TGCAGCGTGGACAGGGGGCTGAACACTGAAGCTTTCTTT. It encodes CSVDRGLNTEAFF.

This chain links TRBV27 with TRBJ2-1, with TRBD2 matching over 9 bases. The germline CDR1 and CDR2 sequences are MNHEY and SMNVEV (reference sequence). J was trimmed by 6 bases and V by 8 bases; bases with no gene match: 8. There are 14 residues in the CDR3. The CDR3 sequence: CASHLAGEFNEQFF. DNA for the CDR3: TGTGCCAGCCACTTAGCGGGGGAGTTCAATGAGCAGTTCTTC.

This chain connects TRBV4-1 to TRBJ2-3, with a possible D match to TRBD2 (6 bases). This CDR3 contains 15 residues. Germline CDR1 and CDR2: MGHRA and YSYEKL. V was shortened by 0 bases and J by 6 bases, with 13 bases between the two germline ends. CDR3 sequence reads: CASSQDRPAGDTQYF. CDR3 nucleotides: TGCGCCAGCAGCCAAGACCGCCCCGCGGGGGATACGCAGTATTTT.

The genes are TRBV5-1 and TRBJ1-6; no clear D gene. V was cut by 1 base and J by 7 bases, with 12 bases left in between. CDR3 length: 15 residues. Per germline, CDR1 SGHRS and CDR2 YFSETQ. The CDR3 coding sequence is TGCGCCAGCAGCTTGTCAGGCTCCTCCAATTCACCCCTCCACTTT. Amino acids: CASSLSGSSNSPLHF.

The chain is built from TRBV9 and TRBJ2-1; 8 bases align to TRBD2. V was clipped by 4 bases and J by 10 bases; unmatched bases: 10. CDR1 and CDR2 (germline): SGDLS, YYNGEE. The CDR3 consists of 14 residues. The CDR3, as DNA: TGTGCCAGCAGCATCACTAGCGGCCCAGGGGAGCAGTTCTTC. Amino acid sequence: CASSITSGPGEQFF.

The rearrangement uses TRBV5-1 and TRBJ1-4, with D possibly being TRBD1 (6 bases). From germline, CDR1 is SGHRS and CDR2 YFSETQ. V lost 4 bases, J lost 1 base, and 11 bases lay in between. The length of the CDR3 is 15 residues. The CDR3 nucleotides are TGCGCCAGCAGCCTAGGGGGAGTAACTAATGAAAAACTGTTTTTT. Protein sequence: CASSLGGVTNEKLFF.